The clone carrying this T cell receptor beta chain occurred once. The data originate from a study of OX40 agonist ivuxolimab in advanced cancers. Repertoires were generated with immunoSEQ multiplex PCR, while TCRdb's copy carries only in-frame clones and drops some. Among some 100,000 clones listed, approximately 90% were seen once. V trimming: 2 bases; J trimming: 0 bases; junction bases outside the gene matches: 2. Germline V gene sequence: CDR1 SGHDT, CDR2 YYEEEE. This CDR3 comprises 15 residues. The sequence was obtained from an adult with an advanced solid tumor such as melanoma, head and neck, liver or kidney cancer. The sequenced sample was CD4+ or CD8+ T cells sorted from blood, obtained in a trial of the OX40 agonist ivuxolimab. This chain links TRBV5-6 with TRBJ2-4; 7 positions match TRBD2. CDR3: CASSFGGLAKNIQYF. CDR3 bases: TGTGCCAGCAGCTTCGGGGGGTTAGCCAAAAACATTCAGTACTTC.